Included here is one T cell receptor (beta chain) sequence, with context. Its target antigen remains unknown. Base-call qualities are not available, and no considerably larger clone is one nucleotide away. Using the deep immunoSEQ assay, multiplex PCR amplified TCR CDR3 regions from genomic DNA. Extracted genomic DNA from each cell subset was distributed evenly across all wells of several immunoSEQ 96-well plates, and each plate was treated as a replicate. For sorted subsets, around 200 ng genomic DNA, equal to 25,000 to 35,000 T cell genomes, was loaded into each replicate PCR. Purified libraries were quantified with a Qubit 3.0 fluorometer, sized on a Bioanalyzer 2100, and re-quantified with the KAPA Library Quantification kit. A separate single-read 150-cycle Illumina NextSeq 550 flow cell was used to sequence each immunoSEQ 96-well plate. For the original study's pipeline: Because only junctional sequences without quality scores were contained in the immunoSEQ output, filtering matching that applied to full-length reads could not be performed. Sequences were annotated with PyIR, a Python wrapper for IgBLAST v1.9, and V/J genes and CDR3 were assigned using IMGT germline references. Reads with weak V/J assignments (E-value above 1e-6), missing CDR3, stop codons, out-of-frame junctions, or ambiguous translated residues were removed. V3J clonotypes were defined as sequences sharing the same inferred V gene, J gene, and CDR3 amino acid sequence. To compute the percentage overlap between repertoires, the number of shared unique clonotypes was divided by the size of the smaller repertoire. Richness of each repertoire was evaluated using RTK rarefaction, the Chao1 estimator, and Recon v2.1 estimates of unobserved clonotypes. For all TCRbeta clonotypes obtained by the gDNA method from several donors, generation probabilities were computed with OLGA. Here the immuneACCESS table is served through TCRdb, limited to in-frame sequences with V and J called. Missing clones are a known gap in these copies; in checked studies unresolved V genes cover under half, and the rest lacks a known reason. That table furnishes V, J and clone size, whereas the DNA furnished D and trimming. The sample has fewer than 850,000 clones on record, 90% to 98% of them singletons. Of the sample, around 0.25% falls within the top ten clones.

CD8 naive samples were obtained by positive selection for CCR7 among CD45RO-negative cells, yielding a CD45RA+CCR7+ population from which TemRA cells were excluded. The donors were healthy, HIV-negative adults who had no recently reported acute infections or vaccinations. Only Caucasian adults living in Nashville, Tennessee, USA were represented among the donors. Blood was obtained by leukapheresis, after which PBMCs were separated by Ficoll-Histopaque density gradient centrifugation and cryopreserved in liquid nitrogen vapor phase. Analytical flow cytometry was used to check the purity and quantity of each magnetically sorted T cell population. From each sorted fraction, genomic DNA was isolated and quantified by UV absorbance on a Nanodrop 2000c. The data were obtained in a study of shared clonotypes between healthy human individuals (dated by TCRdb to 2020 to 2022). Some background on the complete study: The cohort included a few men and a couple of women between 18 and 49 years of age. For each donor, three plates each were used for CD4 naive and CD4 memory, two plates were used for CD8 naive, and one plate was used for CD8 memory. Blood TCR repertoires of 5 or 6 healthy adults were deeply sequenced to estimate repertoire size and the extent of clonotype sharing between individuals. Different laboratories and diverse techniques were used to prepare libraries and sequence TCR repertoires, to increase sequencing depth and limit assay-specific biases. Between about 0.94 and 8.9 billion PBMCs per donor were obtained by leukapheresis.

Results and caveats for the whole study, not just this receptor: Sampling was restricted to blood, and TCR repertoires in tissues likely differ from the TCR repertoires found in blood. The small number of donors limited the genetic and exposure-history diversity represented. Sharing across a few donors was observed for approximately 5% of naive CD4, less than 4% of naive CD8, over 2% of memory CD4, and about 0.4% of memory CD8 clonotypes. Larger estimated clonotype richness was generally found for naive subsets than for memory subsets. Clonotypes shared by all four sorted-subset donors showed higher generation probabilities than non-shared clonotypes. Even with the large sequencing depth, rarefaction of the sorted-subset datasets indicated that sequencing was incomplete. Pairwise subsampling led to the expectation that sequencing depth would affect the degree of clonotype sharing among donors.

This clonotype was obtained from a man younger than 40 in good health. The sample taken for sequencing was naive CD8+ T cells sorted from blood. Sample cell subset or site, as interpreted from the label and publication: CD45RA+CCR7+.

The CDR3 protein is CASSLEVTSYEQYF. The sequenced DNA: TGTGCCAGCAGCCTCGAGGTAACCTCCTACGAGCAGTACTTC. Recombination connected TRBV7-8 to TRBJ2-7; the D gene cannot be named for sure. The germline V gene encodes CDR1 SGHVS and CDR2 FQNEAQ. From the cysteine up to the phenylalanine, the CDR3 has a length of 14 residues. CDR3 DNA only is kept here, 42 bases in frame from base 1. V is shortened by 5 bases, J by 0 bases, and the region joining them spans 11 bases.